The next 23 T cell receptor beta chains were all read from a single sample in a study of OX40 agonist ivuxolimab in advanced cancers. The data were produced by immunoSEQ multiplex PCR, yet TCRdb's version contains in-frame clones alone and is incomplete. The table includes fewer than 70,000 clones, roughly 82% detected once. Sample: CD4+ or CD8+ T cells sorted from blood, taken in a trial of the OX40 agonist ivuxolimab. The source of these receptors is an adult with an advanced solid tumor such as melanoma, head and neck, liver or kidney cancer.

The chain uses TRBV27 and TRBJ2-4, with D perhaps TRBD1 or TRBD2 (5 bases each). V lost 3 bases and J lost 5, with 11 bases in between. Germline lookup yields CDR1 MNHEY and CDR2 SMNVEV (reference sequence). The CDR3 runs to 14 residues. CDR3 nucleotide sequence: TGTGCCAGCAGTTTTTTGGGGACCGAAAACATTCAGTACTTC. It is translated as CASSFLGTENIQYF.

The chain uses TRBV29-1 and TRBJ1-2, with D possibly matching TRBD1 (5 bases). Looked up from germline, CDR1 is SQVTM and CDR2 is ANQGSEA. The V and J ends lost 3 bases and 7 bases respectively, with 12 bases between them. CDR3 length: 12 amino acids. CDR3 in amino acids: CSVEGPAGGYTF. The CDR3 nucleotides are TGCAGCGTTGAGGGGCCCGCCGGTGGCTACACCTTC.

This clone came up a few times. CDR3 sequence reads: CASSPAETDTQYF. CDR3 nucleotide sequence: TGTGCCAGCAGCCCGGCTGAAACAGATACGCAGTATTTT. This sequence joins TRBV27 and TRBJ2-3; D call uncertain. This CDR3 spans 13 amino acids. V lost 6 bases to trimming and J lost 3 bases, with 10 bases between them. Germline CDR1 and CDR2: MNHEY and SMNVEV (reference sequence).

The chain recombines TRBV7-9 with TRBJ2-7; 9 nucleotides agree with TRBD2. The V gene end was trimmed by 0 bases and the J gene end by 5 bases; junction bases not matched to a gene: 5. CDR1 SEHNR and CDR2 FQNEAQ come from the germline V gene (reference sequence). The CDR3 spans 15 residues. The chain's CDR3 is CASSLARGGGHEQYF. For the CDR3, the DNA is TGTGCCAGCAGCTTAGCGCGGGGGGGCGGACACGAGCAGTACTTC.

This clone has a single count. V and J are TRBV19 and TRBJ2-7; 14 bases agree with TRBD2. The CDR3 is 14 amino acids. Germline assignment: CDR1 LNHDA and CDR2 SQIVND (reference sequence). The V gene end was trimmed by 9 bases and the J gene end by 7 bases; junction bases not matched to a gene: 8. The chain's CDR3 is CASRGLAGVGEQYF. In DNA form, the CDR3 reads TGTGCCAGCAGGGGACTAGCGGGAGTTGGAGAGCAGTACTTC. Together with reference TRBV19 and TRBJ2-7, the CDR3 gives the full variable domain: DGGITQSPKYLFRKEGQNVTLSCEQNLNHDAMYWYRQDPGQGLRLIYYSQIVNDFQKGDIAEGYSVSREKKESFPLTVTSAQKNPTAFYLCASRGLAGVGEQYFGPGTRLTVT.

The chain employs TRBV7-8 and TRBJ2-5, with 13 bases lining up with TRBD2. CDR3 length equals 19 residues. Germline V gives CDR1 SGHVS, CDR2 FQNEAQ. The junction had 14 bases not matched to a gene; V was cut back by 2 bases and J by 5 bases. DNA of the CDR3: TGTGCCAGCAGCTTAAGGCGGACTAGCGGGAGAAGTAGAGGGGAGACCCAGTACTTC. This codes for CASSLRRTSGRSRGETQYF.

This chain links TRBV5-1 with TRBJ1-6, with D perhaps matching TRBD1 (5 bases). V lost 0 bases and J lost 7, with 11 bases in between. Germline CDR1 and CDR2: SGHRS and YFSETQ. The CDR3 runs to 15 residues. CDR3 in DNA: TGCGCCAGCAGCTTGGAGACAGAGGAGAATTCACCCCTCCACTTT. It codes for CASSLETEENSPLHF.

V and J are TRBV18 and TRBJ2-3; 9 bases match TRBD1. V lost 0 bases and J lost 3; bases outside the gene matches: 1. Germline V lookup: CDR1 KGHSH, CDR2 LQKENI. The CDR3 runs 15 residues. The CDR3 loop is CASSPPGQGTDTQYF. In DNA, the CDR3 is TGTGCCAGCTCACCACCGGGACAGGGAACAGATACGCAGTATTTT. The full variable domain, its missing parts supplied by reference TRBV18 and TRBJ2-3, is NAGVMQNPRHLVRRRGQEARLRCSPMKGHSHVYWYRQLPEEGLKFMVYLQKENIIDESGMPKERFSAEFPKEGPSILRIQQVVRGDSAAYFCASSPPGQGTDTQYFGPGTRLTVL.

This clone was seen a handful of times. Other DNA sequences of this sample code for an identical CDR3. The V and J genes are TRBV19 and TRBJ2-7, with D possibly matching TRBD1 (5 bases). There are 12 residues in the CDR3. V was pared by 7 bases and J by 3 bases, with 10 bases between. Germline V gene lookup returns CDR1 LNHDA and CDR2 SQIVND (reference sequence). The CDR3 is CASTGRDYEQYF. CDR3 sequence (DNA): TGTGCCAGTACGGGCAGGGACTACGAGCAGTACTTC.

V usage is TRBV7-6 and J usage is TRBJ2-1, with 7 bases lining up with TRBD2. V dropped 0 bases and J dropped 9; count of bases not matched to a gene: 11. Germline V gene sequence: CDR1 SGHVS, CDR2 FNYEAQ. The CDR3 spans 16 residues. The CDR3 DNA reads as TGTGCCAGCAGCTTAGCGGGGGGGAGGAGCTGGGGTGAGCAGTTCTTC. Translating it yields CASSLAGGRSWGEQFF.

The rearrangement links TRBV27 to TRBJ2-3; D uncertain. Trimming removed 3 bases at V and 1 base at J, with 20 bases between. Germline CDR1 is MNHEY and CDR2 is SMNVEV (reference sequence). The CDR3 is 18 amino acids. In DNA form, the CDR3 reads TGTGCCAGCAGTTTTAGGGCGAGAATTGGCCAAGGCACAGATACGCAGTATTTT. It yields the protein CASSFRARIGQGTDTQYF.

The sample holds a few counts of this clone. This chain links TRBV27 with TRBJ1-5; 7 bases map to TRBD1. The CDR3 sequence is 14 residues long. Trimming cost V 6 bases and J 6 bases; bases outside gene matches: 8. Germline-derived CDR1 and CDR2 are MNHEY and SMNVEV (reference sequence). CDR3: CASSRGQSGQPQHF. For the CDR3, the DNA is TGTGCCAGCAGCCGGGGACAGTCGGGTCAGCCCCAGCATTTT.

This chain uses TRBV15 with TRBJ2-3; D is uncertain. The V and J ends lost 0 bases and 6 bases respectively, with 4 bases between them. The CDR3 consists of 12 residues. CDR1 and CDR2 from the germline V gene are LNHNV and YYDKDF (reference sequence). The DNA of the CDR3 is TGTGCCACCAGCAGAGAAGGGGATACGCAGTATTTT. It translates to CATSREGDTQYF.

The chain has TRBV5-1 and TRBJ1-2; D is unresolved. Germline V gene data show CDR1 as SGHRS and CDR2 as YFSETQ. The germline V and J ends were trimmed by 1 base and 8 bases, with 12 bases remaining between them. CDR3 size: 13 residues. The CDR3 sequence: CASSLTKGGGYTF. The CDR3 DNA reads TGCGCCAGCAGCTTGACCAAAGGAGGAGGCTACACCTTC. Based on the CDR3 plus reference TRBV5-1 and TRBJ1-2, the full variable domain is KAGVTQTPRYLIKTRGQQVTLSCSPISGHRSVSWYQQTPGQGLQFLFEYFSETQRNKGNFPGRFSGRQFSNSRSEMNVSTLELGDSALYLCASSLTKGGGYTFGSGTRLTVV.

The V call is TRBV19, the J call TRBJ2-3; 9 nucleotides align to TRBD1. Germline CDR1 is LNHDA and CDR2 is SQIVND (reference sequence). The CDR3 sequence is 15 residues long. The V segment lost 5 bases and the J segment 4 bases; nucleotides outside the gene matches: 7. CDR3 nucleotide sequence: TGTGCCAGTAGTCCGCGGGACAGGGACGCAGATACGCAGTATTTT. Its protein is CASSPRDRDADTQYF.

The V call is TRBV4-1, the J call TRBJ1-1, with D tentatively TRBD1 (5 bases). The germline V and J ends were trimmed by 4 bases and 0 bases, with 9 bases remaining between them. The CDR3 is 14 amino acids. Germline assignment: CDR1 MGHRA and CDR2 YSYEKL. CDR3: CASSRGPMNTEAFF. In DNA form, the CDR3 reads TGCGCCAGCAGCCGGGGACCTATGAACACTGAAGCTTTCTTT.

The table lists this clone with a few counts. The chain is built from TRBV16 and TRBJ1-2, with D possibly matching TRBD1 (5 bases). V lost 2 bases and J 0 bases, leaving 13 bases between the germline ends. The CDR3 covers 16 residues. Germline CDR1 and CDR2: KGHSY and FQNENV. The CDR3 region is CASSQQDLTANYGYTF. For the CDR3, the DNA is TGTGCCAGCAGCCAACAAGATCTGACAGCTAACTATGGCTACACCTTC. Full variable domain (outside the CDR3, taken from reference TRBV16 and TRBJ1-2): GEEVAQTPKHLVRGEGQKAKLYCAPIKGHSYVFWYQQVLKNEFKFLISFQNENVFDETGMPKERFSAKCLPNSPCSLEIQATKLEDSAVYFCASSQQDLTANYGYTFGSGTRLTVV.

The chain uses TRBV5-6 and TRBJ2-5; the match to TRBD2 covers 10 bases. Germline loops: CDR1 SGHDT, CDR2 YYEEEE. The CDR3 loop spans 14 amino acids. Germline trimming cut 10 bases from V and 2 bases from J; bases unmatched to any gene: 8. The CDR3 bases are TGTGCCTCCGTCCTAGCGGGAGAGCAAGAGACCCAGTACTTC. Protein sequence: CASVLAGEQETQYF.

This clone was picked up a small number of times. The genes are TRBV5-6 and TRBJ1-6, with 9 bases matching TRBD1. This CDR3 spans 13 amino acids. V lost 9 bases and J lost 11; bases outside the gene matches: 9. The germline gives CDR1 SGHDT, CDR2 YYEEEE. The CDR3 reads CAMGDRGKTPLHF. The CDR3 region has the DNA TGTGCCATGGGCGACAGGGGGAAGACACCCCTCCACTTT. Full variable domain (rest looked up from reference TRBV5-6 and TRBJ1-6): DAGVTQSPTHLIKTRGQQVTLRCSPKSGHDTVSWYQQALGQGPQFIFQYYEEEERQRGNFPDRFSGHQFPNYSSELNVNALLLGDSALYLCAMGDRGKTPLHFGNGTRLTVT.

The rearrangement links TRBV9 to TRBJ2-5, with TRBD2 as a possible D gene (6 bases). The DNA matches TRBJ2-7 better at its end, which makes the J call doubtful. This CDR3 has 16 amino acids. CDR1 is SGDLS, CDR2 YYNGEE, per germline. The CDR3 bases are TGTGCCAGCAGCGTAGCTGGACCGGAGGGCCGGGACGAGCAGTACTTC. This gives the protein CASSVAGPEGRDEQYF.

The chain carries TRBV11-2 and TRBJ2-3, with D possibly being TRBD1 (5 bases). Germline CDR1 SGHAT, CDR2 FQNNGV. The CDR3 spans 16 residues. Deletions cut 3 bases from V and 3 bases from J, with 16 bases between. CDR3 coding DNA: TGTGCCAGCAGCTTCGGTGGAACCAGGGCAACAGATACGCAGTATTTT. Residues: CASSFGGTRATDTQYF.

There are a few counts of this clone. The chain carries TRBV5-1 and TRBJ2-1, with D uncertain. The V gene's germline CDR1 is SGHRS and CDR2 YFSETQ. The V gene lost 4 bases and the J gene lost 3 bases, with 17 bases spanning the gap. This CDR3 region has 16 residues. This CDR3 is CASSPLGLDGYNEQFF. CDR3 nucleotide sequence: TGCGCCAGCAGCCCCTTGGGCCTCGATGGCTACAATGAGCAGTTCTTC.

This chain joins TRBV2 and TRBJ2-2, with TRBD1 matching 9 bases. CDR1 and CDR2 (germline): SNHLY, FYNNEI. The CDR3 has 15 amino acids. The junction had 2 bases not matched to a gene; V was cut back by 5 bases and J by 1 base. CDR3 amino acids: CASSRQGVNTGELFF. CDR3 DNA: TGTGCCAGCAGTCGACAGGGGGTGAACACCGGGGAGCTGTTTTTT.